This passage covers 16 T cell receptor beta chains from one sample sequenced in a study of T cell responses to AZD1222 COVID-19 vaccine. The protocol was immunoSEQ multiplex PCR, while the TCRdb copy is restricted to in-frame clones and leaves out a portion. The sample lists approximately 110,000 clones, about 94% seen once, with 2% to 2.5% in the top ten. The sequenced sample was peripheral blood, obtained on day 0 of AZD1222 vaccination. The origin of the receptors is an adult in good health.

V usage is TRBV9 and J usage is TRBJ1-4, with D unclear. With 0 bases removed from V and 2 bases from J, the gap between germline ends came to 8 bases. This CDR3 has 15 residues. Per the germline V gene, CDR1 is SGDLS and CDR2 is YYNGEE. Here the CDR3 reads CASSVGGGTNEKLFF. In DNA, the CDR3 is TGTGCCAGCAGCGTAGGAGGTGGGACTAATGAAAAACTGTTTTTT. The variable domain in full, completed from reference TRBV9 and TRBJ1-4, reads DSGVTQTPKHLITATGQRVTLRCSPRSGDLSVYWYQQSLDQGLQFLIQYYNGEERAKGNILERFSAQQFPDLHSELNLSSLELGDSALYFCASSVGGGTNEKLFFGSGTQLSVL.

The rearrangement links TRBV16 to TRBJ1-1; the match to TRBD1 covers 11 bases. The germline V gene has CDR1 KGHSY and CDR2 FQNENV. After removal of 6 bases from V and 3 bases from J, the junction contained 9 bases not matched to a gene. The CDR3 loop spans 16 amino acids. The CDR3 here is CASRRDRGSGYTEAFF. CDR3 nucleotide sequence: TGTGCCAGCAGACGGGACAGGGGGTCTGGGTACACTGAAGCTTTCTTT.

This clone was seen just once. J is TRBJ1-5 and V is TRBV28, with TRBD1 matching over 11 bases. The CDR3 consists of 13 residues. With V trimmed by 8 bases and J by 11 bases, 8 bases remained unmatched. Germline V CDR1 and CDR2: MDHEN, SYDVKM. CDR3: CASGRTGGMAQHF. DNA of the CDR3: TGTGCCAGCGGGCGGACAGGGGGCATGGCCCAGCATTTT. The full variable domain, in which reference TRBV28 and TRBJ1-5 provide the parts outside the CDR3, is DVKVTQSSRYLVKRTGEKVFLECVQDMDHENMFWYRQDPGLGLRLIYFSYDVKMKEKGDIPEGYSVSREKKERFSLILESASTNQTSMYLCASGRTGGMAQHFGDGTRLSIL.

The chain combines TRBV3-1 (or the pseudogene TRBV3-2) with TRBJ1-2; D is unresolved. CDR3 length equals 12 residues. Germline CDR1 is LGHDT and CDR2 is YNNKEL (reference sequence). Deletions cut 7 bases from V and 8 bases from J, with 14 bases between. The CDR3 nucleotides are TGTGCCAGCATAGGAGGTATGGGCGGCTACACCTTC. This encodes CASIGGMGGYTF.

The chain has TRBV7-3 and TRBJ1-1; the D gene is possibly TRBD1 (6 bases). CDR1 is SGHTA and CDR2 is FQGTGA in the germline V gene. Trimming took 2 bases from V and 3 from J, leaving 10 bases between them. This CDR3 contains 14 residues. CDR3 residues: CASSLERGDTEAFF. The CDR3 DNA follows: TGTGCCAGCAGCTTAGAGAGGGGGGACACTGAAGCTTTCTTT.

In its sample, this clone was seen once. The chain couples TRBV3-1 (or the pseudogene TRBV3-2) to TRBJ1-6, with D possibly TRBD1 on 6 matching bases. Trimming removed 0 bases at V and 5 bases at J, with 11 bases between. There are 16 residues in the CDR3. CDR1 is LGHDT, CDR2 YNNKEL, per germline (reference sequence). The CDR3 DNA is TGTGCCAGCAGCCAAGAAGCAGGGGTAGATAATTCACCCCTCCACTTT. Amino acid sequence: CASSQEAGVDNSPLHF.

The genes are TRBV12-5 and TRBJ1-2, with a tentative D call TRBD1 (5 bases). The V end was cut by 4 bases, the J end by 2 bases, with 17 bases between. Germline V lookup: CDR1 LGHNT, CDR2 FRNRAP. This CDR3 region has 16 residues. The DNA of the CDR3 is TGTGCTAGTGGTTCAGCCCCCTTAGACAGAAACTATGGCTACACCTTC. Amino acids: CASGSAPLDRNYGYTF.

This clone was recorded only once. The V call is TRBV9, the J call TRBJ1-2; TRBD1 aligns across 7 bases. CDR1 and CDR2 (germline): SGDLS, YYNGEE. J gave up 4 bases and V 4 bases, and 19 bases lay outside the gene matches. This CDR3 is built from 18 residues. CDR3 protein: CASSPRRDSTKPTYGYTF. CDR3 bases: TGTGCCAGCAGCCCTCGAAGGGACAGCACTAAACCCACCTATGGCTACACCTTC.

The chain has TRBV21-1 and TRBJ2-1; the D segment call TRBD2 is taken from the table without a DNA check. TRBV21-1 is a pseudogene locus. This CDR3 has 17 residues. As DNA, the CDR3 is TGTGCCAGCAGCAAACAAGGGACGCGGGAGGGCTACAATGAGCAGTTCTTC. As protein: CASSKQGTREGYNEQFF.

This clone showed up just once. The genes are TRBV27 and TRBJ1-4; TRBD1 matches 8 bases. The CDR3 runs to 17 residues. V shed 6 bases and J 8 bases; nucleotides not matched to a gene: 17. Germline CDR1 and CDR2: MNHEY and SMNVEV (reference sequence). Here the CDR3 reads CASSTRGDYRGGEKLFF. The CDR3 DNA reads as TGTGCCAGCAGCACCCGGGGGGACTACAGGGGGGGAGAAAAACTGTTTTTT.

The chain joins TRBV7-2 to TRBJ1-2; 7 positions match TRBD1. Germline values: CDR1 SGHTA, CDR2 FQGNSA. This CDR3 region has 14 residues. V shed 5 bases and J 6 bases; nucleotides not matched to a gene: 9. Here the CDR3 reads CASSQRTGAHGYTF. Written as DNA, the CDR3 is TGTGCCAGCAGCCAACGGACAGGAGCTCATGGCTACACCTTC.

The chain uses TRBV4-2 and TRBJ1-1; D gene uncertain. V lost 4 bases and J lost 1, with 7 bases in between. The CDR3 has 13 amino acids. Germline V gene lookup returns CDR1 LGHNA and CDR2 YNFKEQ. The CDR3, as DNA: TGTGCCAGCAGCCGAACCGGGAACACTGAAGCTTTCTTT. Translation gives CASSRTGNTEAFF.

Here the CDR3 DNA reads TGTGCCAGCTCACCCCAACGGGAGAACACTGAAGCTTTCTTT. This encodes CASSPQRENTEAFF. This chain connects TRBV18 to TRBJ1-1; D is uncertain. This CDR3 region has 14 residues. V was cut by 3 bases and J by 1 base, with 9 bases left in between. Germline lookup yields CDR1 KGHSH and CDR2 LQKENI. The full variable domain, rest sourced from reference TRBV18 and TRBJ1-1, is NAGVMQNPRHLVRRRGQEARLRCSPMKGHSHVYWYRQLPEEGLKFMVYLQKENIIDESGMPKERFSAEFPKEGPSILRIQQVVRGDSAAYFCASSPQRENTEAFFGQGTRLTVV.

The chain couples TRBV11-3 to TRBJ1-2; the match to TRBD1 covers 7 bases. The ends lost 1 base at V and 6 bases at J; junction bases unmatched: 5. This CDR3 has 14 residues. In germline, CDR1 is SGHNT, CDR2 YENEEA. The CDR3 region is CASSLVNRGDGYTF. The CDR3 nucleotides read TGTGCCAGCAGCTTAGTCAACAGGGGAGATGGCTACACCTTC.

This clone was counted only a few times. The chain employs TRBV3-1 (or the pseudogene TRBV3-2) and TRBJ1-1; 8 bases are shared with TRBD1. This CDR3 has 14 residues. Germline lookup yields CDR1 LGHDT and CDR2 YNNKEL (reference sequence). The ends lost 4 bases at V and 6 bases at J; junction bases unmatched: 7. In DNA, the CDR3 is TGTGCCAGCAGCCCCAGGGGGCGCGGGGCTGAAGCTTTCTTT. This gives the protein CASSPRGRGAEAFF.

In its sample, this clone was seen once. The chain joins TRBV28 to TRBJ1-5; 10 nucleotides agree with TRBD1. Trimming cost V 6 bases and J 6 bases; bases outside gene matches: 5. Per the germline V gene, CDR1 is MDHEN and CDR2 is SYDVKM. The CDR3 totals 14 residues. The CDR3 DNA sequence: TGTGCCAGCAGGGAGACAGGGGGCGCTCAGCCCCAGCATTTT. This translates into CASRETGGAQPQHF. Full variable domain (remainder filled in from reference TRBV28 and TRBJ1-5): DVKVTQSSRYLVKRTGEKVFLECVQDMDHENMFWYRQDPGLGLRLIYFSYDVKMKEKGDIPEGYSVSREKKERFSLILESASTNQTSMYLCASRETGGAQPQHFGDGTRLSIL.